The 18 T cell receptor beta chains listed next were all sequenced from one sample in a study of T cells in Graves' hyperthyroidism and ophthalmopathy. RNA transcripts yielded amplified TCR beta CDR3 regions. Researchers ran a first-round RT-PCR on the TCR CDR3 using the HTBI primer set. TCRdb fed the multiplex PCR reads into MiXCR, producing one record per CDR3 protein. There are over 700,000 distinct CDR3 sequences in the sample; around 19% occur only once, and 15% to 20% lies in the top ten. Source material: blood. The receptors originated from a woman in her fifties or sixties with Graves' hyperthyroidism that later progressed to Graves' ophthalmopathy.

The chain carries TRBV20-1 and TRBJ1-5; D unresolved. Germline CDR1 is DFQATT and CDR2 is SNEGSKA (reference sequence). Between the trimmed V and J ends, which lost 3 bases and 0 bases, there was a span of 9 bases. The CDR3 runs to 14 residues. The CDR3 is CSASSPISNQPQHF. The DNA for the CDR3 is TGCAGTGCTAGTAGTCCTATTAGCAATCAGCCCCAGCATTTT.

The chain joins TRBV24-1 to TRBJ2-7; D is perhaps TRBD1 (6 bases). V was clipped by 5 bases and J by 3 bases, with 25 bases between them. Germline V gene data show CDR1 as KGHDR and CDR2 as SFDVKD. The CDR3 totals 18 residues. The DNA of the CDR3 is TGTGCCACCAGTGGCCCTGCAGGCCGGGACAAGGTCGGCTACGAGCAGTACTTC. Protein: CATSGPAGRDKVGYEQYF.

This clonotype was seen a few times. The chain employs TRBV20-1 and TRBJ2-4; D remains ambiguous. CDR1 is DFQATT and CDR2 is SNEGSKA in the germline V gene (reference sequence). Between the trimmed V and J ends, which lost 3 bases and 1 base, there was a span of 13 bases. The CDR3 has 15 amino acids. CDR3 sequence (DNA): TGCAGTGCTAGTGTACAGAACTTGGCCAAAAACATTCAGTACTTC. It is translated as CSASVQNLAKNIQYF.

This clonotype was counted between two and nine times. The V and J genes are TRBV5-1 and TRBJ1-4; tentative D call: TRBD1 (6 bases). Germline-derived CDR1 and CDR2 are SGHRS and YFSETQ. The CDR3 runs 16 residues. V lost 4 bases, J lost 5 bases, and 18 bases lay in between. The CDR3 DNA reads TGCGCCAGCAGCCTTGAGGGGGGCAGGGGAAATGAAAAACTGTTTTTT. Encoded protein: CASSLEGGRGNEKLFF.

This clonotype was counted many times. V gene TRBV7-2 combines with J gene TRBJ2-7, with D unresolved. V lost 4 bases and J 4 bases, leaving 20 bases between the germline ends. This CDR3 contains 16 residues. Germline V gene sequence: CDR1 SGHTA, CDR2 FQGNSA. CDR3 protein: CASSSGPVDGRYEQYF. The CDR3, as DNA: TGTGCCAGCAGCTCCGGGCCGGTCGACGGAAGATACGAGCAGTACTTC.

The chain employs TRBV6-2 or TRBV6-3 and TRBJ1-4; D might be TRBD1 (5 bases). Germline V gives CDR1 MNHEY, CDR2 SVGEGT. This CDR3 is 13 amino acids long. Trimming left V 6 bases short and J 5 bases short, with 10 bases between. The DNA for the CDR3 is TGTGCCAGCAGCAAAGACAGCAATGAAAAACTGTTTTTT. Amino acid sequence: CASSKDSNEKLFF.

This clonotype has at least ten counts. The rearrangement links TRBV5-1 to TRBJ1-3, with D perhaps matching TRBD1 (5 bases). Per germline, CDR1 SGHRS and CDR2 YFSETQ. The CDR3 spans 15 residues. V was cut by 1 base and J by 2 bases, with 10 bases left in between. DNA for the CDR3: TGCGCCAGCAGCTTGTGGGGGATGACTGGAAACACCATATATTTT. Encoded protein: CASSLWGMTGNTIYF.

This chain links TRBV28 with TRBJ2-3; possibly TRBD1 or TRBD2 for D (5 bases each). Germline lookup yields CDR1 MDHEN and CDR2 SYDVKM. Trimming took 6 bases from V and 0 from J, leaving 13 bases between them. This CDR3 has 15 residues. CDR3 region: CASSNPGRSTDTQYF. The CDR3 DNA sequence: TGTGCCAGCAGCAACCCGGGACGAAGCACAGATACGCAGTATTTT. The full variable domain, in which reference TRBV28 and TRBJ2-3 provide the parts outside the CDR3, is DVKVTQSSRYLVKRTGEKVFLECVQDMDHENMFWYRQDPGLGLRLIYFSYDVKMKEKGDIPEGYSVSREKKERFSLILESASTNQTSMYLCASSNPGRSTDTQYFGPGTRLTVL.

The chain employs TRBV28 and TRBJ1-1; 7 nucleotides match TRBD1. The CDR3 has 15 amino acids. The junction had 10 bases not matched to a gene; V was cut back by 3 bases and J by 6 bases. Germline CDR1 MDHEN, CDR2 SYDVKM. DNA of the CDR3: TGTGCCAGCAGTTTCGAGTTTACAGGGGTCCCTGAAGCTTTCTTT. This translates into CASSFEFTGVPEAFF.

In this sample, this clonotype turned up a few times. The rearrangement joins TRBV5-1 to TRBJ2-5, with a possible D match to TRBD1 (6 bases). Germline loops: CDR1 SGHRS, CDR2 YFSETQ. The CDR3 loop spans 15 amino acids. The V and J ends lost 0 bases and 3 bases respectively, with 12 bases between them. The CDR3 DNA follows: TGCGCCAGCAGCTTGGGGCAGGGGCTCGAAGAGACCCAGTACTTC. Translating it yields CASSLGQGLEETQYF.

Many counts were recorded for this clonotype. The genes are TRBV12-3 or TRBV12-4 and TRBJ1-5; TRBD1 might be the D (6 bases). The CDR3 totals 15 residues. V was cut by 2 bases and J by 6 bases, with 14 bases left in between. DNA of the CDR3: TGTGCCAGCAGTTTATCTGCAGGGGCCGGTCAGCCCCAGCATTTT. Amino acid sequence: CASSLSAGAGQPQHF.

In its sample, this clonotype was seen a few times. This rearrangement joins TRBV29-1 to TRBJ2-6, with D possibly being TRBD1 (7 bases). The CDR3 loop spans 16 amino acids. CDR1 and CDR2 (germline): SQVTM, ANQGSEA. Trimming took off 6 bases at V and 2 bases at J, with 17 bases between the two ends. The CDR3 protein is CSVGGQATPGANVLTF. The CDR3 bases are TGCAGCGTGGGAGGACAGGCGACCCCTGGGGCCAACGTCCTGACTTTC.

This clonotype was picked up many times. The rearrangement links TRBV7-6 to TRBJ1-1; no reliable D call. Per germline, CDR1 SGHVS and CDR2 FNYEAQ. The ends were cut back, 3 bases at V and 1 base at J, with 9 bases in the middle. There are 14 residues in the CDR3. CDR3 nucleotide sequence: TGTGCCAGCAGCTTGCACCAGAGGAACACTGAAGCTTTCTTT. This gives the protein CASSLHQRNTEAFF. Drawing the rest from reference TRBV7-6 and TRBJ1-1, the complete variable domain is GAGVSQSPRYKVTKRGQDVALRCDPISGHVSLYWYRQALGQGPEFLTYFNYEAQQDKSGLPNDRFSAERPEGSISTLTIQRTEQRDSAMYRCASSLHQRNTEAFFGQGTRLTVV.

The chain combines TRBV7-2 with TRBJ1-5; perhaps TRBD1 as D (5 bases). CDR3 size: 16 residues. The ends were cut back, 5 bases at V and 2 bases at J, with 16 bases in the middle. Germline V gene lookup returns CDR1 SGHTA and CDR2 FQGNSA. This CDR3 is CASSGHRGFGNQPQHF. Here the CDR3 DNA reads TGTGCCAGCAGCGGACATAGGGGATTCGGCAATCAGCCCCAGCATTTT.

This chain connects TRBV6-2 or TRBV6-3 to TRBJ1-5, with 12 bases that match TRBD1. There are 16 residues in the CDR3. The V gene end was trimmed by 6 bases and the J gene end by 7 bases; junction bases not matched to a gene: 10. Germline-derived CDR1 and CDR2 are MNHEY and SVGEGT. In DNA form, the CDR3 reads TGTGCCAGCAGACTGTCGGGACAGGGGGCTCAGCAGCCCCAGCATTTT. As protein: CASRLSGQGAQQPQHF.

This chain links TRBV12-3 or TRBV12-4 with TRBJ1-2; TRBD1 agrees at 12 bases. V dropped 5 bases and J dropped 4; count of bases not matched to a gene: 5. The CDR3 spans 15 residues. DNA of the CDR3: TGTGCCAGCAGTGACCGGGACAGGGGGCCCTATGGCTACACCTTC. It yields the protein CASSDRDRGPYGYTF.

V is TRBV20-1 and J is TRBJ2-3; 7 bases agree with TRBD2. The CDR3 has 15 residues. Trimming took 3 bases from V and 2 from J; bases not matched to a gene: 8. The V gene's germline CDR1 is DFQATT and CDR2 SNEGSKA (reference sequence). DNA of the CDR3: TGCAGTGCTAGTTCTGGCGGGGGAGTCACAGATACGCAGTATTTT. Protein: CSASSGGGVTDTQYF.

This clonotype turned up a few times. The rearrangement uses TRBV20-1 and TRBJ2-1; 7 bases are shared with TRBD1. The CDR3 extends over 13 amino acids. Per germline, CDR1 DFQATT and CDR2 SNEGSKA (reference sequence). V lost 6 bases to trimming and J lost 4 bases; unmatched junction nucleotides: 6. The CDR3 DNA follows: TGCAGTGCGTCGCAGGGGGATTACAATGAGCAGTTCTTC. Translating gives CSASQGDYNEQFF.